This T cell receptor beta chain was observed in a study of T-cell memory formation after mild COVID-19. Points on this clonotype: No antigen is known for it.

Study results and limitations: Contracting clones from day 15 to 85 had balanced CD4/CD8; later expanders favoured CD4+. Researchers report contracting CD4+ clones mostly in CM and EM, with CD8+ clones in EMRA.

The V gene lost 5 bases and the J gene lost 4 bases, with 9 bases spanning the gap. The CDR3 spans 12 residues. Germline CDR1 is SGHRS and CDR2 is YFSETQ. With constant-segment primers, 5'RACE yielded cDNA libraries of TCR alpha and TCR beta that carried sample barcodes and UMIs. TCRdb itself ran the 5' RACE reads through MiXCR, one entry per CDR3 protein. The sample consists of fewer than 150,000 distinct CDR3 sequences, 13% to 15% of them appearing once. The material sequenced was PBMCs or a T cell subset sorted from them (not recorded which). This chain connects TRBV5-1 to TRBJ1-2; D might be TRBD1 (5 bases). This sequence was found in an adult woman who had mild COVID-19 (a few samples of this study predate the infection). Cell type and time point are not known. CDR3 in amino acids: CASRDTSYGYTF. CDR3 nucleotide sequence: TGCGCCAGCAGGGACACCTCCTATGGCTACACCTTC.